This TCR beta chain was profiled in a study of post-analysis software for immune sequencing data. General study results and limits: Multiple sclerosis was associated with a significant reduction in normalized Chao1 diversity relative to controls. TRBV5-6, TRBV5-1 and TRBV20-1 were among five TRBV segments more frequent in patients than controls.

V was trimmed by 0 bases and J by 2 bases, leaving 6 bases between them. The germline CDR1 and CDR2 sequences are SGHRS and YFSETQ. The CDR3 extends over 14 amino acids. On this clonotype itself: As yet, its antigen is unknown.

Prepared TCR beta cDNA libraries contained unique molecular identifiers. Each CDR3 protein is one row after TCRdb ran MiXCR on the PCR reads. Of over 250,000 distinct CDR3 sequences listed, 35% to 45% are singletons. Sequencing was performed on blood. This receptor was identified in a girl aged 5 to 17 with multiple sclerosis. The rearrangement links TRBV5-1 to TRBJ1-5, with unresolved D. The CDR3 DNA reads TGCGCCAGCAGCTTGGTGTCTGGCAATCAGCCCCAGCATTTT. Its translation: CASSLVSGNQPQHF.